A single sample is the source of the 20 T cell receptor beta chains below, sequenced in a study of shared clonotypes between healthy human individuals. Some clones are missing from TCRdb's copy, which holds only in-frame ones; the method was immunoSEQ multiplex PCR. Of more than 2 million clones detected, over 85% appear once; the ten largest clones hold around 1.1%. Positive CCR7 selection of CD45RO-negative cells yielded the naive CD8 cells, and terminally differentiated effector memory CD45RA+ cells were excluded. The sample taken for sequencing was naive CD8+ T cells sorted from blood. These receptor sequences come from a man between 18 and 29 years old in good health.

The chain couples TRBV28 to TRBJ2-5; D is ambiguous. V lost 9 bases and J 5 bases, leaving 16 bases between the germline ends. Germline V gene lookup returns CDR1 MDHEN and CDR2 SYDVKM. The CDR3 is 13 residues long. DNA of the CDR3: TGTGCCAGTGCCCCGGGTGGGTGGGAGACCCAGTACTTC. Translated, it gives CASAPGGWETQYF.

The genes are TRBV27 and TRBJ2-5, with 14 bases fitting TRBD2. Trimming at V came to 5 bases and at J to 7 bases, leaving 9 bases not matched to a gene. The length of the CDR3 is 16 residues. CDR1 and CDR2 from the germline V gene are MNHEY and SMNVEV (reference sequence). CDR3 sequence reads: CASSPQGLAGVATQYF. The DNA for the CDR3 is TGTGCCAGCAGTCCCCAGGGACTAGCGGGAGTGGCGACCCAGTACTTC.

As to this clone: The same CDR3 arises from other DNA sequences in this sample as well. The V and J genes are TRBV6-5 and TRBJ1-1, with D uncertain. V lost 3 bases and J 2 bases, leaving 10 bases between the germline ends. The CDR3 is 14 residues long. Germline loops: CDR1 MNHEY, CDR2 SVGAGI. For the CDR3, the DNA is TGTGCCAGCAGTTATGTAGAGGGAAACACTGAAGCTTTCTTT. Its protein is CASSYVEGNTEAFF.

V is TRBV9 and J is TRBJ2-7; D not resolved. CDR3 size: 13 residues. The ends were cut back, 3 bases at V and 2 bases at J, with 9 bases in the middle. Germline-derived CDR1 and CDR2 are SGDLS and YYNGEE. The DNA for the CDR3 is TGTGCCAGCAGCGGGTCTTACCCCTACGAGCAGTACTTC. It translates to CASSGSYPYEQYF.

V gene TRBV29-1 combines with J gene TRBJ1-1; maybe TRBD1 (6 bases). The germline CDR1 and CDR2 sequences are SQVTM and ANQGSEA. Deletions cut 6 bases from V and 7 bases from J, with 15 bases between. The CDR3 runs to 12 residues. CDR3 in DNA: TGCAGCGTGACCCCACAGGGAGTTGAAGCTTTCTTT. As protein: CSVTPQGVEAFF.

The chain links TRBV2 to TRBJ2-3; 11 positions match TRBD2. This CDR3 is 15 amino acids long. V shed 3 bases and J 2 bases; nucleotides not matched to a gene: 1. The germline gives CDR1 SNHLY, CDR2 FYNNEI. The CDR3 nucleotides read TGTGCCAGCAGTGAGACTAGCGGGGCCACAGATACGCAGTATTTT. Protein: CASSETSGATDTQYF.

This clone was counted only a few times. CDR3: CASTNPGSPGLGIYEQYF. In DNA form, the CDR3 reads TGTGCCAGTACTAACCCCGGCTCCCCGGGTCTAGGTATTTACGAGCAGTACTTC. V gene TRBV19 combines with J gene TRBJ2-7; D uncertain. The CDR3 has 18 residues. With 7 bases removed from V and 4 bases from J, the gap between germline ends came to 29 bases. Germline lookup yields CDR1 LNHDA and CDR2 SQIVND (reference sequence).

Comments on this clone: This CDR3 is also generated by other DNA sequences in the sample. This chain joins TRBV28 and TRBJ2-7; TRBD1 is a possible D gene (7 bases). V lost 2 bases to trimming and J lost 7 bases, with 15 bases between them. Germline V gene lookup returns CDR1 MDHEN and CDR2 SYDVKM. The CDR3 totals 14 residues. In DNA, the CDR3 is TGTGCCAGCAGTTTACAGGGGGGAAGCGGTGAGCAGTACTTC. The encoded protein is CASSLQGGSGEQYF.

This chain connects TRBV7-9 to TRBJ1-2; TRBD1 matches 7 bases. CDR3 length: 14 amino acids. With 4 bases clipped from V and 8 bases from J, the junction kept 10 bases outside the gene matches. Germline loops: CDR1 SEHNR, CDR2 FQNEAQ (reference sequence). The CDR3 loop reads CASSSTTGPLGYTF. CDR3 nucleotide sequence: TGTGCCAGCAGCTCGACGACAGGGCCATTGGGCTACACCTTC.

The chain uses TRBV30 and TRBJ1-1; possibly TRBD1 for D (6 bases). This CDR3 has 13 residues. Germline loops: CDR1 GTSNPN, CDR2 SVGIG (reference sequence). Trimming removed 0 bases from V and 8 bases from J, with 13 bases in between. The CDR3 bases are TGTGCCTGGAGTGTACCACAGGGAGGCGAAGCTTTCTTT. This codes for CAWSVPQGGEAFF.

The chain combines TRBV21-1 with TRBJ1-1; TRBD1, the table's D call, lacks a check against the DNA. TRBV21-1 is noted as a pseudogene. This CDR3 region has 15 residues. CDR3 nucleotide sequence: TGTGCCAGCAGCAAAAGTGCGGCAGGGCGCACTGAAGCTTTCTTT. This codes for CASSKSAAGRTEAFF.

The rearrangement joins TRBV7-2 to TRBJ2-1, with 12 bases that match TRBD2. Germline V gives CDR1 SGHTA, CDR2 FQGNSA. Trimming took 1 base from V and 7 from J; bases not matched to a gene: 5. The length of the CDR3 is 16 residues. CDR3 residues: CASSLESLAGGNEQFF. The CDR3 DNA reads TGTGCCAGCAGCTTAGAGAGTCTAGCGGGGGGGAATGAGCAGTTCTTC.

The rearrangement links TRBV4-1 to TRBJ2-3; no reliable D call. Trimming left V 1 base short and J 5 bases short, with 13 bases between. This CDR3 spans 15 amino acids. Germline CDR1 MGHRA, CDR2 YSYEKL. The CDR3 reads CASSQVGGLGDTQYF. CDR3 nucleotides: TGCGCCAGCAGCCAAGTGGGTGGTCTTGGAGATACGCAGTATTTT.

Notes on this clone: Other DNA sequences within the sample encode an identical CDR3. V usage is TRBV9 and J usage is TRBJ2-5, with D hard to call. CDR3 length equals 12 residues. The V gene lost 0 bases and the J gene lost 4 bases, with 4 bases spanning the gap. Germline CDR1 is SGDLS and CDR2 is YYNGEE. Here the CDR3 DNA reads TGTGCCAGCAGCGTAGAGGGAGAGACCCAGTACTTC. It specifies CASSVEGETQYF.

This sequence joins TRBV18 and TRBJ1-2, with a tentative D call TRBD1 (6 bases). Germline-derived CDR1 and CDR2 are KGHSH and LQKENI. Trimming stripped 6 bases from V and 4 bases from J, with 18 bases between. This CDR3 is 15 amino acids long. CDR3 protein: CASSSGPGAGYGYTF. CDR3 in DNA: TGTGCCAGCTCCTCTGGGCCAGGGGCCGGCTATGGCTACACCTTC.

The gene calls are TRBV28 and TRBJ1-2, with D possibly TRBD1 on 6 matching bases. The V gene lost 2 bases and the J gene lost 8 bases, with 12 bases spanning the gap. CDR1 is MDHEN, CDR2 SYDVKM, per germline. This CDR3 has 13 residues. CDR3 in amino acids: CASSLPSDSGYTF. Here the CDR3 DNA reads TGTGCCAGCAGTTTACCATCGGACAGCGGCTACACCTTC.

The count of this clone is one. The chain carries TRBV7-3 and TRBJ1-6, with 9 bases aligning to TRBD1. Germline CDR1 SGHTA, CDR2 FQGTGA. CDR3 length: 15 amino acids. V trimming: 2 bases; J trimming: 10 bases; junction bases outside the gene matches: 6. The CDR3 reads CASSLATGGESPLHF. In DNA, the CDR3 is TGTGCCAGCAGCTTAGCGACAGGGGGTGAATCACCCCTCCACTTT.

This chain connects TRBV7-8 to TRBJ1-3; 10 bases are shared with TRBD1. Germline V gene lookup returns CDR1 SGHVS and CDR2 FQNEAQ. The CDR3 consists of 16 residues. V lost 3 bases, J lost 2 bases, and 4 bases stayed unmatched. Written as DNA, the CDR3 is TGTGCCAGCAGCTTGTTCGGACAGGGGGCTGGAAACACCATATATTTT. Translating gives CASSLFGQGAGNTIYF.

The chain is built from TRBV5-6 and TRBJ2-7; TRBD2 matches 7 bases. CDR1 is SGHDT and CDR2 is YYEEEE in the germline V gene. The CDR3 extends over 14 amino acids. Trimming removed 4 bases from V and 3 bases from J; junction bases left unmatched: 7. The CDR3 loop reads CASSPGRGDYEQYF. The CDR3 nucleotides read TGTGCCAGCAGCCCGGGACGGGGGGACTACGAGCAGTACTTC.

The chain couples TRBV30 to TRBJ2-5, with D perhaps TRBD2 (6 bases). Germline CDR1 reads GTSNPN; CDR2 reads SVGIG (reference sequence). The CDR3 has 15 amino acids. V was pared by 0 bases and J by 2 bases, with 13 bases between. The CDR3 protein is CAWSVLGGPQETQYF. The CDR3 bases are TGTGCCTGGAGTGTACTGGGGGGTCCGCAAGAGACCCAGTACTTC.